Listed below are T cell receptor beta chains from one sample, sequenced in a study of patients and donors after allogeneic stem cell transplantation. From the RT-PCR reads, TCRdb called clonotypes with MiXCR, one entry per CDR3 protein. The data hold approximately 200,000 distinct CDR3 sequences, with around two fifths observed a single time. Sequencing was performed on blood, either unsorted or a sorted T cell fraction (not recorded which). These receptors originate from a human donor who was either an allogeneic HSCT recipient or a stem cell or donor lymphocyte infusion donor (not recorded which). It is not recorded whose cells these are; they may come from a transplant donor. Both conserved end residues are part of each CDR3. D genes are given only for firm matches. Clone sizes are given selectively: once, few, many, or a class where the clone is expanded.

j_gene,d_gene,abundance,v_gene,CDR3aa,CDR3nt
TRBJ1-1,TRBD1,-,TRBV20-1,CSASGTVNFMNTEAFF,TGCAGTGCTAGTGGGACAGTTAATTTCATGAACACTGAAGCTTTCTTT
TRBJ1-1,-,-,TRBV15,CATSPLLGGTEAFF,TGTGCCACCAGCCCGCTCTTGGGGGGCACTGAAGCTTTCTTT
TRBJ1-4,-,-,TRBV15,CATSSYKATNEKLFF,TGTGCCACCAGCAGCTACAAAGCGACTAATGAAAAACTGTTTTTT
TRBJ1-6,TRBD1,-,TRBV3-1,CASSQGSWTGSYNSPLHF,TGTGCCAGCAGCCAAGGAAGCTGGACAGGCAGCTATAATTCACCCCTCCACTTT
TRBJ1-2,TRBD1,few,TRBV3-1,CASSQGVGTGDYGYTF,TGTGCCAGCAGCCAAGGGGTCGGGACAGGAGATTATGGCTACACCTTC
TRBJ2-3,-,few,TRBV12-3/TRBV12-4,CASSLTTRRVYF,TGTGCCAGCAGTCTAACGACTAGGAGGGTGTATTTT
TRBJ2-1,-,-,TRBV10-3,CAISDGGLQFF,TGTGCCATCAGTGATGGGGGGTTACAGTTCTTC
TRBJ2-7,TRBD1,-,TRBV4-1,CASSRFGQGRDEQYF,TGCGCCAGCAGCCGTTTTGGACAGGGTAGGGACGAGCAGTACTTC
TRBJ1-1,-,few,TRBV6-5,CARPVREDTEAFF,TGTGCCCGCCCTGTCCGGGAGGACACTGAAGCTTTCTTT
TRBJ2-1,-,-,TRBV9,CASSLSGPFYNEQFF,TGTGCCAGCAGTCTTAGTGGACCTTTTTACAATGAGCAGTTCTTC
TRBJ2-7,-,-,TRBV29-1,CSVLLYRDLTYEQYF,TGCAGCGTTCTCCTGTACAGGGACCTAACCTACGAGCAGTACTTC
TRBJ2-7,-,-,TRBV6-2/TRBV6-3,CASSYEADRTYEQYF,TGTGCCAGCAGTTACGAGGCGGACCGCACCTACGAGCAGTACTTC
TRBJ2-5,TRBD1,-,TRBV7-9,CASRPRQGKTQYF,TGTGCCAGCAGGCCAAGACAGGGAAAGACCCAGTACTTC
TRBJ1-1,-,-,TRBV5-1,CASSRTGAEAFF,TGCGCCAGCAGCCGAACCGGGGCTGAAGCTTTCTTT
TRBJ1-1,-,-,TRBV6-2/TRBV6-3,CASSGPGTEAFF,TGTGCCAGCAGTGGACCGGGGACTGAAGCTTTCTTT
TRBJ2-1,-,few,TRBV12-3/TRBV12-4,CASISEPYNEQFF,TGTGCCAGTATCTCGGAGCCCTACAATGAGCAGTTCTTC
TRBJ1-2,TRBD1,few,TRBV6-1,CASMSGQGAHGYTF,TGTGCCAGCATGAGCGGACAGGGGGCACATGGCTACACCTTC
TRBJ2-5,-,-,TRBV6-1,CASSVGSSQETQYF,TGTGCCAGCAGTGTGGGCAGCAGCCAAGAGACCCAGTACTTC
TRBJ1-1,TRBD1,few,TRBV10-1,CASSEHKGATEAFF,TGCGCCAGCAGTGAGCATAAGGGGGCTACTGAAGCTTTCTTT
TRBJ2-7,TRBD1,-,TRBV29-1,CSVGSRGISYEQYF,TGCAGCGTTGGTTCCAGGGGGATTAGCTACGAGCAGTACTTC
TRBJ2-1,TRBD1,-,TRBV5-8,CASSPRRTGLYNEQFF,TGTGCCAGCAGCCCGCGCAGGACAGGGCTCTACAATGAGCAGTTCTTC
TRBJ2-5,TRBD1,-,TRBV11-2,CASSPTDRAQRTQYF,TGTGCCAGCAGCCCGACGGACAGGGCCCAGAGAACCCAGTACTTC
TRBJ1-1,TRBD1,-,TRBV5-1,CASSPGDRGGTEAFF,TGCGCCAGCAGCCCGGGTGACAGGGGAGGAACTGAAGCTTTCTTT
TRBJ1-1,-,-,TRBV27,CASSLTGVSEAFF,TGTGCCAGCAGTTTAACCGGGGTCTCTGAAGCTTTCTTT
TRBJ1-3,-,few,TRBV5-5,CASSPPPSSGNTIYF,TGTGCCAGCAGCCCGCCGCCGAGCTCTGGAAACACCATATATTTT
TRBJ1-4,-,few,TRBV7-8,CASSLRQGVNEKLFF,TGTGCCAGCAGCTTAAGGCAGGGCGTTAATGAAAAACTGTTTTTT
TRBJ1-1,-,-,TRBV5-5,CASSLSGQVTEAFF,TGTGCCAGCAGCTTGTCAGGACAAGTCACTGAAGCTTTCTTT
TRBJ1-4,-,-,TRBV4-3,CASSQDHDRKKNVGKLFF,TGCGCCAGCAGCCAAGATCACGACAGGAAAAAGAATGTCGGAAAACTGTTTTTT
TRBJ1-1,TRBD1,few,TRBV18,CASSRQGPNTEAFF,TGTGCCAGCTCTCGACAGGGTCCGAACACTGAAGCTTTCTTT
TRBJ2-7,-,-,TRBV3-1,CASSRLDSLYEQYF,TGTGCCAGCAGCCGACTGGACAGCCTCTACGAGCAGTACTTC
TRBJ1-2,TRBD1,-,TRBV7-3,CASSRDREHYGYTF,TGTGCCAGCAGCCGGGACAGGGAACACTATGGCTACACCTTC
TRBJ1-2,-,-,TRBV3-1,CASSPGARYGYTF,TGTGCCAGCAGCCCAGGGGCCCGCTATGGCTACACCTTC
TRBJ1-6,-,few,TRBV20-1,CSATGTVNSPLHF,TGCAGTGCTACCGGGACGGTGAATTCACCCCTCCACTTT
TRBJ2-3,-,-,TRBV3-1,CASSQFGADTQYF,TGTGCCAGCAGCCAATTCGGAGCTGATACGCAGTATTTC
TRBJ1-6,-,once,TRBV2,CASTISSSYNSPLHF,TGTGCCAGCACGATTAGCAGCTCCTATAATTCACCCCTCCACTTT
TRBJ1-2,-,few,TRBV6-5,CASTLGRTGENGYTF,TGTGCCAGCACCCTAGGGAGGACCGGAGAGAATGGCTACACCTTC
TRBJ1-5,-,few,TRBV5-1,CASSEDGHGGPQHF,TGCGCCAGCAGCGAGGACGGGCACGGTGGGCCCCAGCATTTT
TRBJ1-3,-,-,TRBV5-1,CASSFIKVAGNTIYF,TGCGCCAGCAGCTTCATAAAGGTCGCTGGAAACACCATATATTTT
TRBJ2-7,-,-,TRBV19,CASSPSPAGPYEQYF,TGTGCCAGTAGTCCATCGCCGGCTGGACCCTACGAGCAGTACTTC
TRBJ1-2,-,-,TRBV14,CASSQDYSVSFSGYTF,TGTGCCAGCAGCCAAGATTATTCGGTTTCCTTTTCCGGCTACACCTTC
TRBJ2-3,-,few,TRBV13,CASSFGGGPSTDTQYF,TGTGCCAGCAGCTTCGGCGGGGGCCCCAGCACAGATACGCAGTATTTT
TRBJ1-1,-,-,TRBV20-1,CSASRQSKTEAFF,TGCAGTGCTAGTCGACAATCCAAGACTGAAGCTTTCTTT
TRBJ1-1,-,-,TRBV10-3,CAIRVTVTTGTEAFF,TGTGCCATCAGGGTGACAGTAACAACGGGCACTGAAGCTTTCTTT
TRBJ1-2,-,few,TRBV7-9,CASSALTDRRNGYTF,TGTGCCAGCAGCGCCCTCACCGACAGGAGGAATGGCTACACCTTC
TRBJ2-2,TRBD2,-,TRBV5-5,CASSLGLAGAQFANTGELFF,TGTGCCAGCAGCCTTGGACTAGCGGGGGCCCAGTTCGCGAACACCGGGGAGCTGTTTTTT
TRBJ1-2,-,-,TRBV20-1,CSARGGSPYGYTF,TGCAGTGCTAGAGGAGGGAGCCCGTATGGCTACACCTTC
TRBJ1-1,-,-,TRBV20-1,CSASGGPEAFF,TGCAGTGCTAGTGGGGGACCTGAAGCTTTCTTT
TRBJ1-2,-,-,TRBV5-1,CASSKGREGSGYTF,TGCGCCAGCAGCAAAGGAAGGGAAGGTAGTGGCTACACCTTC
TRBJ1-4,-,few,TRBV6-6,CAHSAAIGKLFF,TGTGCCCACAGCGCGGCAATAGGAAAACTGTTTTTT
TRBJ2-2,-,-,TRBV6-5,CASSRGNTGELFF,TGTGCCAGCTCTCGGGGGAACACCGGGGAGCTGTTTTTT
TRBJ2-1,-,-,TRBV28,CASSWDRPNNEQFF,TGTGCCAGCAGTTGGGACCGCCCTAACAATGAGCAGTTCTTC
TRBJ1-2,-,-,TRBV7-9,CASSFSGERDGYTF,TGTGCCAGCAGCTTTTCAGGGGAGAGAGATGGCTACACCTTC
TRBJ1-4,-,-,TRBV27,CASSLAVATNEKLFF,TGTGCCAGCAGTTTAGCAGTTGCAACTAATGAAAAACTGTTTTTT
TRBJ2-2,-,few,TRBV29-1,CSVEGPSGTGELFF,TGCAGCGTAGAAGGACCGAGCGGTACCGGGGAGCTGTTTTTT
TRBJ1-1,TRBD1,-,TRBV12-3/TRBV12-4,CASNNRGGGEAFF,TGTGCCAGCAACAACAGGGGTGGTGGTGAAGCTTTCTTT